This T cell receptor (beta chain) was found in a study of T cells expressing NK-cell markers. Study information: Beta-chain profiling covered CD3+CD56+NKG2C+, CD3+CD56+NKG2C- and CD3+CD56-NKG2C+ sorted subsets.

Libraries used 5'RACE template switching adding universal primer site and UMIs. No DNA is given; TCRdb re-called the 5' RACE reads and lists each CDR3 protein once. Found here are 200,000 to 300,000 distinct CDR3 sequences; the top ten clones hold around 0.4%. CDR3 size: 15 residues. From germline, CDR1 is MGHRA and CDR2 YSYEKL. Study-wide results and caveats: About six donors carried dominant NKG2C+ clonotypes that made up roughly 1.0-8% of their CD8+ T cells. Four donors' CD3+CD56-NKG2C+ cells were dominated by the same clonotypes.

In regard to this clonotype: Its antigen is as yet unknown.

The TCR was taken from a man aged 18 to 29 in good health. Sample: blood T cells: a sorted CD56 or NKG2C T cell subset, CD4+ or CD8+ T cells, or bulk PBMC T cells (not recorded which). This chain uses TRBV4-1 with TRBJ2-1. CDR3 sequence: CASSQDLKGYNEQFF.